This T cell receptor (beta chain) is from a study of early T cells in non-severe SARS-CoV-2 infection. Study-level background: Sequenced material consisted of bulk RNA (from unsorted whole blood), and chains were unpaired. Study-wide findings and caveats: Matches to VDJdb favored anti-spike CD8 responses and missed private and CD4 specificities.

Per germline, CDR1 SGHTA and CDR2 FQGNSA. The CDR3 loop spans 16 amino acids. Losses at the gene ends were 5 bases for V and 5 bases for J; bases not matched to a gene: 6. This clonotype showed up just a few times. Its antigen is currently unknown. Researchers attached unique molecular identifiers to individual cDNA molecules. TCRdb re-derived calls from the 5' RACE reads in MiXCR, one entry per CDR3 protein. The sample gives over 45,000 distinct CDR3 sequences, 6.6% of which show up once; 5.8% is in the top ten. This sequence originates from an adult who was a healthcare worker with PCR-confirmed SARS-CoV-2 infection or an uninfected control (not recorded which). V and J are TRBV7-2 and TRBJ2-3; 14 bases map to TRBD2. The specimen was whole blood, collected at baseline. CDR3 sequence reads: CASSRTGTSGGDTQYF. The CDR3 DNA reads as TGTGCCAGCAGCCGCACCGGGACTAGCGGGGGAGATACGCAGTATTTT.